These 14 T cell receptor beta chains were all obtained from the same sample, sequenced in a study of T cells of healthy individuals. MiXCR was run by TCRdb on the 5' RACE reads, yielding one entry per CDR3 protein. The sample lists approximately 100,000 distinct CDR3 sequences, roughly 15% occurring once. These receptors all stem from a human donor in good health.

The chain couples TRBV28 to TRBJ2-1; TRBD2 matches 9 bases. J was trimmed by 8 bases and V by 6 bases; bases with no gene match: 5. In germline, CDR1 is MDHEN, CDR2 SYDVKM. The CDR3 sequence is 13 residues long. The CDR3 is CASRGTSFDEQFF. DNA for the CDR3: TGTGCCAGCAGGGGGACTAGCTTCGATGAGCAGTTCTTC.

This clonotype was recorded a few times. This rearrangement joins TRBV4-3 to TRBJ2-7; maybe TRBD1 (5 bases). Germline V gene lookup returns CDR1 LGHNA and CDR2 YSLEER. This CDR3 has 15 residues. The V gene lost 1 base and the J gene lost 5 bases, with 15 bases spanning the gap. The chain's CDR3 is CASSQGGRGGHEQYF. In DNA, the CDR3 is TGCGCCAGCAGCCAAGGGGGTAGGGGTGGCCACGAGCAGTACTTC.

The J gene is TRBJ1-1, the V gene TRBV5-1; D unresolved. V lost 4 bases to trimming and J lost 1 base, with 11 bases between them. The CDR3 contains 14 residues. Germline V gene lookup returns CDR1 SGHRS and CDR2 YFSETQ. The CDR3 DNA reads TGCGCCAGCAGCGGGAGCAGGCCGAACACTGAAGCTTTCTTT. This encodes CASSGSRPNTEAFF.

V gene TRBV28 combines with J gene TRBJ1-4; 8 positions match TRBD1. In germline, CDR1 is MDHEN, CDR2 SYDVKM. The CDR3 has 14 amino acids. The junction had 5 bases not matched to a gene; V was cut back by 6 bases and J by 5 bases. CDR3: CASSHRGGNEKLFF. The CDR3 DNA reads TGTGCCAGCAGCCACAGGGGGGGAAATGAAAAACTGTTTTTT.

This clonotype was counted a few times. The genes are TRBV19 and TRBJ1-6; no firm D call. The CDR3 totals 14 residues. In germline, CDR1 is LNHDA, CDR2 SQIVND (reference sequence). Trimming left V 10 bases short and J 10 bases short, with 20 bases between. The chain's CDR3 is CATKRTDVGSPLHF. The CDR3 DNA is TGTGCCACAAAAAGGACCGACGTTGGCTCACCCCTCCACTTT.

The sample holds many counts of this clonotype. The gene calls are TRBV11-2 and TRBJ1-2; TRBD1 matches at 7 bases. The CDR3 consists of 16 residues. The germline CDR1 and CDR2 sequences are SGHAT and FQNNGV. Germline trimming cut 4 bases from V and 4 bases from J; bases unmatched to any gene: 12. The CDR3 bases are TGTGCCAGCAGCTCGAGCAGGGGGAGCGACCCCTATGGCTACACCTTC. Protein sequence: CASSSSRGSDPYGYTF.

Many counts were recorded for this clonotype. CDR3 region: CASSAQLAGDTQYF. Written as DNA, the CDR3 is TGCGCCAGCAGCGCACAACTGGCGGGGGATACGCAGTATTTT. This rearrangement joins TRBV5-1 to TRBJ2-3; D is perhaps TRBD2 (6 bases). Germline V CDR1 and CDR2: SGHRS, YFSETQ. Trimming took 4 bases from V and 6 from J, leaving 15 bases between them. The CDR3 runs 14 residues.

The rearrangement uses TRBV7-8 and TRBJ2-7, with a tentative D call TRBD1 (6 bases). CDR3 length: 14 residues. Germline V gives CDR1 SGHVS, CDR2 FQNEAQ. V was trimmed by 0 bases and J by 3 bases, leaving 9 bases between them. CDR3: CASSLADSLYEQYF. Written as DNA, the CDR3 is TGTGCCAGCAGCTTAGCGGACAGCCTCTACGAGCAGTACTTC.

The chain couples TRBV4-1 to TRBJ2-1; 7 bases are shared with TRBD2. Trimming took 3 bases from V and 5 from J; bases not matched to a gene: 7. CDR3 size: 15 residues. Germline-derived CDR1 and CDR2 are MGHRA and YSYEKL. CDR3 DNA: TGCGCCAGCAGCCAGGGGGGACTATCAAACAATGAGCAGTTCTTC. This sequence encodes CASSQGGLSNNEQFF.

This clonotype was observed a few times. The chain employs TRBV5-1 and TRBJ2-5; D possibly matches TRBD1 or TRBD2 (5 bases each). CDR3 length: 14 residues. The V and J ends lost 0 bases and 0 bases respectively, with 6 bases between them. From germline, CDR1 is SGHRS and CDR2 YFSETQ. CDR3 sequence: CASSLGGHQETQYF. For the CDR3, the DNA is TGCGCCAGCAGCTTGGGGGGACACCAAGAGACCCAGTACTTC.

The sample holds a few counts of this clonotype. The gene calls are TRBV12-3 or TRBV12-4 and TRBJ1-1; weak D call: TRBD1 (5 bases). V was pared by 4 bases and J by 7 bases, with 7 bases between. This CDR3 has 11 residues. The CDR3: CASSSGLEAFF. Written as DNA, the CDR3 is TGTGCCAGCAGTTCAGGGCTTGAAGCTTTCTTT.

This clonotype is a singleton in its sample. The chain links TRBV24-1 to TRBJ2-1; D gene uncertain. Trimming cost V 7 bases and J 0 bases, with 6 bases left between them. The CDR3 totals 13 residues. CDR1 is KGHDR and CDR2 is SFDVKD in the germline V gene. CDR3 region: CATSKSSYNEQFF. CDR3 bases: TGTGCCACCAGCAAGAGCTCCTACAATGAGCAGTTCTTC.

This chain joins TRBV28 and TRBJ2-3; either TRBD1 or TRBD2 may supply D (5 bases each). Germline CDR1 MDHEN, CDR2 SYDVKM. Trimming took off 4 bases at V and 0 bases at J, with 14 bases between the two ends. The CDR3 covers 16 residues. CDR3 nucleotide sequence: TGTGCCAGCAGTTATTATCAGGGCGGGAGCACAGATACGCAGTATTTT. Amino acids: CASSYYQGGSTDTQYF.

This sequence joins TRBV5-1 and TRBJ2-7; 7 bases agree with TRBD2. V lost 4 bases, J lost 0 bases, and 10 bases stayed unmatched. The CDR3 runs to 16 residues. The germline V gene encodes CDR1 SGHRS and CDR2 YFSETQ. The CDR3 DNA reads TGCGCCAGCAGCGCAGTTGGGCGGGAGCCCTCCTACGAGCAGTACTTC. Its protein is CASSAVGREPSYEQYF.